In this sample, the clone carrying this TCR beta chain turned up a few times. Its antigen is as yet unknown. The record originates from a study of cytomegalovirus exposure and HLA in healthy donors. The PCR employed 60 Vbeta primers together with 13 Jbeta primers. Clones were sequenced by immunoSEQ multiplex PCR, and TCRdb holds only the in-frame ones, with some missing. The sample lists roughly 63,000 clones, over 60% seen once, with around 25% in the top ten. Whole-study findings and limits: Previous analysis showed most TCR beta V segments were productive about 87% or about 30% of the time. A reported reduction in N-insertions relative to the 666-donor mean was seen in an Asian-associated ancestry cluster in a later analysis.

Losses at the gene ends were 3 bases for V and 6 bases for J; bases not matched to a gene: 4. CDR1 SGHRS and CDR2 YFSETQ come from the germline V gene. This CDR3 comprises 13 residues. V gene TRBV5-1 combines with J gene TRBJ1-2; 8 bases are a match to TRBD1. This TCR was recovered from a man aged 50-59 years in good health and CMV-seropositive. Sequences were obtained from PBMCs. The CDR3: CASSSTGGNGYTF. In DNA, the CDR3 is TGCGCCAGCAGCTCTACAGGGGGTAATGGCTACACCTTC.